These 29 T cell receptor beta chains came from one sample sequenced in a study of blood T cells in healthy people across ages. Then a second PCR, running roughly 7 to 11 cycles, was carried out with a sample-barcoded 5' primer and a J-beta primer mix. MiXCR, run by TCRdb on the 5' RACE reads, gives a single entry per CDR3 protein. The data hold under 2,000,000 distinct CDR3 sequences, with around half observed a single time. Material for sequencing was blood. Receptors originate from a woman in her thirties or forties in good health.

This clonotype showed up just a few times. V is TRBV25-1 and J is TRBJ2-7; D gene ambiguous. Looked up from germline, CDR1 is MGHDK and CDR2 is SYGVNS. V was cut by 1 base and J by 2 bases, with 9 bases left in between. The CDR3 extends over 14 amino acids. The CDR3 loop is CASSESPATYEQYF. In nucleotides, the CDR3 is TGTGCCAGCAGTGAATCCCCAGCAACCTACGAGCAGTACTTC.

The chain employs TRBV13 and TRBJ2-7, with D perhaps matching TRBD2 (6 bases). Trimming shortened V by 5 bases and J by 0 bases, and 23 bases separated the two germline ends. Germline V gene data show CDR1 as PRHDT and CDR2 as FYEKMQ (reference sequence). This CDR3 spans 18 amino acids. The CDR3 sequence: CASSIHDRTGTHSYEQYF. CDR3 nucleotides: TGTGCCAGCAGCATCCATGACAGAACCGGGACTCACTCCTACGAGCAGTACTTC.

This chain joins TRBV7-3 and TRBJ2-6; D is ambiguous. CDR3 length: 15 residues. From germline, CDR1 is SGHTA and CDR2 FQGTGA. With 10 bases removed from V and 7 bases from J, the gap between germline ends came to 20 bases. CDR3 loop: CANRPDAFGANVLTF. The CDR3 region has the DNA TGTGCCAACAGACCCGATGCGTTCGGAGCCAACGTCCTGACTTTC. Complete variable domain (other parts from reference TRBV7-3 and TRBJ2-6): GAGVSQTPSNKVTEKGKYVELRCDPISGHTALYWYRQSLGQGPEFLIYFQGTGAADDSGLPNDRFFAVRPEGSVSTLKIQRTERGDSAVYLCANRPDAFGANVLTFGAGSRLTVL.

The chain links TRBV29-1 to TRBJ2-5, with a possible D match to TRBD1 (6 bases). This CDR3 has 11 residues. V dropped 8 bases and J dropped 5 bases, with 12 bases sitting between them. Germline V gene data show CDR1 as SQVTM and CDR2 as ANQGSEA. This CDR3 reads CSSRGTETQYF. In nucleotides, the CDR3 is TGCAGCTCTAGGGGGACGGAGACCCAGTACTTC.

This clonotype was seen only once. The chain combines TRBV6-5 with TRBJ2-7; D is uncertain. V was pared by 6 bases and J by 5 bases, with 14 bases between. CDR3 length: 13 residues. The germline gives CDR1 MNHEY, CDR2 SVGAGI. The CDR3 is CASSLQSNNEQYF. DNA of the CDR3: TGTGCCAGCAGCCTCCAAAGTAATAACGAGCAGTACTTC.

V is TRBV20-1 and J is TRBJ1-5; weak D call: TRBD1 (6 bases). Looked up from germline, CDR1 is DFQATT and CDR2 is SNEGSKA (reference sequence). The CDR3 loop spans 14 amino acids. Between the trimmed V and J ends, which lost 3 bases and 4 bases, there was a span of 13 bases. CDR3 in amino acids: CSASAGTRNQPQHF. Here the CDR3 DNA reads TGCAGTGCTAGTGCCGGGACAAGAAATCAGCCCCAGCATTTT.

V is TRBV6-2 or TRBV6-3 and J is TRBJ1-1; 10 nucleotides match TRBD1. The CDR3 covers 15 residues. Trimming took 4 bases from V and 4 from J; bases not matched to a gene: 6. Germline V gives CDR1 MNHEY, CDR2 SVGEGT. CDR3 loop: CASSSDRGMITEAFF. The CDR3 region has the DNA TGTGCCAGCAGTTCGGACAGGGGGATGATCACTGAAGCTTTCTTT.

The chain combines TRBV7-2 with TRBJ2-6; no definite D call. The germline gives CDR1 SGHTA, CDR2 FQGNSA. This CDR3 is 13 amino acids long. Trimming took off 0 bases at V and 6 bases at J, with 3 bases between the two ends. Written as DNA, the CDR3 is TGTGCCAGCAGCTTAGCGAAGGCCAACGTCCTGACTTTC. Translating it yields CASSLAKANVLTF.

In its sample, this clonotype was seen a few times. This chain connects TRBV5-1 to TRBJ2-4, with D unresolved. The tail of the sequence fits TRBJ2-7 better, so the J call may be wrong. Germline V gene data show CDR1 as SGHRS and CDR2 as YFSETQ. The CDR3 is 11 residues long. Here the CDR3 DNA reads TGCGCCAGCAGTTCTGATCACGAGCAGTACTTC. Translation gives CASSSDHEQYF.

The J gene is TRBJ2-1, the V gene TRBV4-3, with D possibly matching TRBD1 (5 bases). Per the germline V gene, CDR1 is LGHNA and CDR2 is YSLEER. The length of the CDR3 is 16 residues. V was clipped by 3 bases and J by 0 bases, with 12 bases between them. CDR3 sequence reads: CASSHEGVGSYNEQFF. The CDR3 DNA follows: TGCGCCAGCAGCCATGAAGGGGTAGGCTCCTACAATGAGCAGTTCTTC.

A few counts support this clonotype. The V call is TRBV29-1, the J call TRBJ2-3, with 8 bases that match TRBD1. Unmatched junction bases numbered 7, after V lost 6 bases and J lost 2 bases. The CDR3 is 14 amino acids. Germline V CDR1 and CDR2: SQVTM, ANQGSEA. The CDR3 bases are TGCAGCGTGGCCGGGACAGGTACCACAGATACGCAGTATTTT. The encoded protein is CSVAGTGTTDTQYF.

This clonotype has only a few counts. The chain uses TRBV7-2 and TRBJ2-1, with TRBD2 identical over 13 bases. Germline-derived CDR1 and CDR2 are SGHTA and FQGNSA. The CDR3 is made up of 17 amino acids. Unmatched junction bases numbered 8, after V lost 1 base and J lost 8 bases. The CDR3 bases are TGTGCCAGCAGCTTAGGGTTACTAGCGGGGGGGTTCGATGAGCAGTTCTTC. Amino acids: CASSLGLLAGGFDEQFF.

The rearrangement links TRBV5-1 to TRBJ2-1; tentative D call: TRBD1 (5 bases). Trimming stripped 3 bases from V and 5 bases from J, with 18 bases between. Germline loops: CDR1 SGHRS, CDR2 YFSETQ. This CDR3 contains 16 residues. The CDR3 region has the DNA TGCGCCAGCAGCTCCGACAGTCTAATGTACGACAATGAGCAGTTCTTC. Translation gives CASSSDSLMYDNEQFF.

In this sample, this clonotype turned up a few times. The chain uses TRBV4-2 and TRBJ2-3; no firm D call. This CDR3 has 15 amino acids. The V end lost 4 bases, the J end lost 1 base, and 12 bases lay between the germline ends. Germline CDR1 reads LGHNA; CDR2 reads YNFKEQ. CDR3 bases: TGTGCCAGCAGCCCTGAAATGGCCCGCACAGATACGCAGTATTTT. Translation gives CASSPEMARTDTQYF.

This chain connects TRBV24-1 to TRBJ2-3, with TRBD2 matching over 9 bases. CDR1 is KGHDR, CDR2 SFDVKD, per germline. Trimming took 4 bases from V and 3 from J; bases not matched to a gene: 16. The CDR3 has 19 residues. The CDR3 bases are TGTGCCACCAGTGAGAAAAGCGGGGGGCATATCATTAAAACAGATACGCAGTATTTT. Its translation is CATSEKSGGHIIKTDTQYF.

The CDR3 protein is CASSPLAGGDYNEQFF. The CDR3 nucleotides read TGTGCCAGCAGTCCACTAGCGGGGGGGGACTACAATGAGCAGTTCTTC. The rearrangement links TRBV12-3 or TRBV12-4 to TRBJ2-1; TRBD2 matches at 13 bases. V shed 5 bases, J shed 3 bases, and the junction held 4 bases outside the gene matches. The CDR3 sequence is 16 residues long.

The V gene is TRBV7-2, the J gene TRBJ2-4; D ambiguous. The J call is uncertain, as TRBJ2-7 better fits the DNA end. The CDR3 extends over 15 amino acids. In germline, CDR1 is SGHTA, CDR2 FQGNSA. The CDR3 loop reads CASSLAPWAGSEQYF. The CDR3 nucleotides are TGTGCCAGCAGCTTAGCGCCATGGGCAGGTTCCGAGCAGTACTTC.

This clonotype was seen only a few times. The chain recombines TRBV5-5 with TRBJ2-7; 7 bases are shared with TRBD1. Per germline, CDR1 SGHKS and CDR2 YYEKEE (reference sequence). This CDR3 spans 16 amino acids. V was pared by 4 bases and J by 5 bases, with 15 bases of the junction left unmatched. The CDR3 region has the DNA TGTGCCAGCAGCCCCCCGTACAGGGGTCTACTCCACGAGCAGTACTTC. It specifies CASSPPYRGLLHEQYF.

The chain recombines TRBV2 with TRBJ2-3; 9 positions agree with TRBD2. CDR3 length: 16 amino acids. Germline CDR1 SNHLY, CDR2 FYNNEI. The V segment lost 6 bases and the J segment 2 bases; nucleotides outside the gene matches: 9. The CDR3 DNA sequence: TGTGCCAGCAGCCTACCCAGCGGGGGGACCACAGATACGCAGTATTTT. Its protein is CASSLPSGGTTDTQYF.

This clonotype turned up a few times. The chain uses TRBV4-2 and TRBJ1-2; D ambiguous. The germline V and J ends were trimmed by 0 bases and 4 bases, with 15 bases remaining between them. The germline gives CDR1 LGHNA, CDR2 YNFKEQ. This CDR3 region has 16 residues. CDR3 residues: CASSQDRQAGTYGYTF. In DNA, the CDR3 is TGTGCCAGCAGCCAAGATCGGCAGGCCGGAACCTATGGCTACACCTTC.

The chain is built from TRBV28 and TRBJ1-2; 7 positions match TRBD1. Per the germline V gene, CDR1 is MDHEN and CDR2 is SYDVKM. The CDR3 has 15 amino acids. V shed 5 bases, J shed 0 bases, and the junction held 6 bases outside the gene matches. The DNA of the CDR3 is TGTGCCAGCAGTCCAGGGACAGTATCTAACTATGGCTACACCTTC. It encodes CASSPGTVSNYGYTF.

The chain recombines TRBV5-4 with TRBJ1-2, with D uncertain. Trimming took 3 bases from V and 2 from J, leaving 11 bases between them. The CDR3 has 14 residues. Per germline, CDR1 SGHNT and CDR2 YYREEE (reference sequence). The CDR3 nucleotides read TGTGCCAGCAGCTACCCCGGAGGGAACTATGGCTACACCTTC. Translated: CASSYPGGNYGYTF.

This clonotype was counted ten times or more. The genes are TRBV7-2 and TRBJ2-3, with D unresolved. Germline values: CDR1 SGHTA, CDR2 FQGNSA. The CDR3 is 14 residues long. Trimming shortened V by 1 base and J by 1 base, and 6 bases separated the two germline ends. CDR3 protein: CASSLVSGTDTQYF. The CDR3 DNA sequence: TGTGCCAGCAGCTTAGTTTCGGGCACAGATACGCAGTATTTT.

This clonotype was seen more than once but under ten times. The chain combines TRBV7-2 with TRBJ2-1; 9 nucleotides align to TRBD1. This CDR3 is 14 amino acids long. The trim removed 6 bases at V and 3 bases at J, leaving 3 bases unmatched. Germline values: CDR1 SGHTA, CDR2 FQGNSA. CDR3 loop: CASSRQGVYNEQFF. In DNA, the CDR3 is TGTGCCAGCAGTAGACAGGGGGTCTACAATGAGCAGTTCTTC.

This clonotype occurred once. The rearrangement joins TRBV2 to TRBJ2-3; possibly TRBD1 for D (6 bases). The CDR3 contains 14 residues. V was trimmed by 6 bases and J by 6 bases, leaving 16 bases between them. Germline-derived CDR1 and CDR2 are SNHLY and FYNNEI. The CDR3 sequence is CASRRQDLVDTQYF. The DNA for the CDR3 is TGTGCCAGCAGAAGACAGGACCTTGTGGATACGCAGTATTTT.

Regarding this clonotype: This may be a read error, as it is one base from a much larger clone. The rearrangement links TRBV29-1 to TRBJ2-7; D gene uncertain. Trimming stripped 2 bases from V and 7 bases from J, with 12 bases between. The CDR3 covers 12 residues. The germline gives CDR1 SQVTM, CDR2 ANQGSEA. The CDR3 DNA follows: TGCAGCGTTGAACTGGAGCCGAATGAGCAGTACTTC. This translates into CSVELEPNEQYF.

This clonotype came up a few times. The rearrangement uses TRBV11-2 and TRBJ1-2, with D possibly TRBD1 on 5 matching bases. CDR1 SGHAT and CDR2 FQNNGV come from the germline V gene. The length of the CDR3 is 16 residues. V was pared by 5 bases and J by 4 bases, with 20 bases between. The CDR3 spells CASSQGMGLGAYGYTF. The DNA for the CDR3 is TGTGCCAGCAGCCAAGGGATGGGGCTCGGTGCCTATGGCTACACCTTC.

This sequence joins TRBV2 and TRBJ2-5, with a tentative D call TRBD2 (6 bases). Germline V gene data show CDR1 as SNHLY and CDR2 as FYNNEI. The ends were cut back, 3 bases at V and 5 bases at J, with 25 bases in the middle. There are 18 residues in the CDR3. The CDR3 region has the DNA TGTGCCAGCAGTGAGGCATATTTCCGGTCATCCAGCGGGGAGACCCAGTACTTC. It encodes CASSEAYFRSSSGETQYF.

The rearrangement uses TRBV11-1 and TRBJ2-1; D not resolved. Trimming took off 4 bases at V and 10 bases at J, with 11 bases between the two ends. The CDR3 consists of 12 residues. The germline V gene has CDR1 SGHAT and CDR2 FQDESV (reference sequence). The CDR3 reads CASSSRPSEQFF. CDR3 bases: TGTGCCAGCAGCTCCAGGCCTTCAGAGCAGTTCTTC.